This TCR beta chain was sequenced in a study of vaccination and CD4 T cells after COVID-19. The germline CDR1 and CDR2 sequences are SGHRS and YFSETQ. The CDR3 sequence is 13 residues long. V shed 5 bases and J shed 2 bases, with 10 bases lying between them. The study sequenced cultured CD4+ T cell DNA using the Oncomine TCR Beta short-read assay. TCRdb re-called the PCR reads with MiXCR, one entry per CDR3 protein. The sample yields 20,000 to 25,000 distinct CDR3 sequences, about 51% seen once. Concerning this clonotype itself: Antigen: not known.

Documented treatment: roughly nine-day PBMC culture with coronavirus spike peptide pools or control peptides (ViraFEST assay). The TCR originated in a human donor who had recovered from COVID-19. The genes are TRBV5-1 and TRBJ2-5; D gene unclear. The sequenced material came from CD4+ T cells from blood, cultured in vitro. The CDR3 region is CASRVSLQETQYF. In DNA form, the CDR3 reads TGCGCCAGCAGAGTATCACTGCAAGAGACCCAGTACTTC. The complete variable domain, with remaining parts taken from reference TRBV5-1 and TRBJ2-5, reads KAGVTQTPRYLIKTRGQQVTLSCSPISGHRSVSWYQQTPGQGLQFLFEYFSETQRNKGNFPGRFSGRQFSNSRSEMNVSTLELGDSALYLCASRVSLQETQYFGPGTRLLVL.